Presented here are 15 T cell receptor beta chains from one specimen sequenced in a study of cytomegalovirus exposure and HLA in healthy donors. Primers included in the PCR were 60 Vbeta and 13 Jbeta primers. Clones were sequenced by immunoSEQ multiplex PCR, and TCRdb holds only the in-frame ones, with some missing. The data show some 120,000 clones, 55% to 70% seen once. Sequenced: PBMCs. The receptors were gathered from a woman in her 30s in good health and CMV-seronegative.

This clone was observed a few times. The chain recombines TRBV9 with TRBJ2-6; 7 bases are a match to TRBD1. This CDR3 has 17 residues. V lost 0 bases to trimming and J lost 2 bases; unmatched junction nucleotides: 5. Germline V CDR1 and CDR2: SGDLS, YYNGEE. The CDR3 coding sequence is TGTGCCAGCAGCGTAGGCGTAGGGGGCACTGGGGCCAACGTCCTGACTTTC. It is translated as CASSVGVGGTGANVLTF.

This clone was seen a handful of times. The V and J genes are TRBV5-1 and TRBJ2-2; 13 bases map to TRBD2. The CDR3 consists of 15 residues. CDR1 is SGHRS and CDR2 is YFSETQ in the germline V gene. The V gene end was trimmed by 4 bases and the J gene end by 6 bases; junction bases not matched to a gene: 3. CDR3 bases: TGCGCCAGCAGCACTGGACTAGCGGGAGCCGGGGAGCTGTTTTTT. Its translation is CASSTGLAGAGELFF.

This clone was detected a few times. The V and J genes are TRBV7-2 and TRBJ2-7, with D possibly matching TRBD2 (6 bases). The germline CDR1 and CDR2 sequences are SGHTA and FQGNSA. The length of the CDR3 is 15 residues. V was pared by 5 bases and J by 3 bases, with 17 bases between. CDR3 protein: CASSTAGGGRYEQYF. The CDR3 nucleotides read TGTGCCAGCAGCACTGCTGGCGGAGGGCGCTACGAGCAGTACTTC.

This chain connects TRBV5-1 to TRBJ2-1; 10 bases map to TRBD2. The CDR3 totals 15 residues. CDR1 and CDR2 from the germline V gene are SGHRS and YFSETQ. The trim removed 2 bases at V and 4 bases at J, leaving 3 bases unmatched. The CDR3 loop reads CASSFGLAEYNEQFF. CDR3 DNA: TGCGCCAGCAGCTTTGGACTAGCGGAATACAATGAGCAGTTCTTC. The variable domain in full, with the rest retrieved from reference TRBV5-1 and TRBJ2-1, is KAGVTQTPRYLIKTRGQQVTLSCSPISGHRSVSWYQQTPGQGLQFLFEYFSETQRNKGNFPGRFSGRQFSNSRSEMNVSTLELGDSALYLCASSFGLAEYNEQFFGPGTRLTVL.

The chain combines TRBV28 with TRBJ1-2, with a possible D match to TRBD1 (6 bases). Germline assignment: CDR1 MDHEN and CDR2 SYDVKM. Trimming took 3 bases from V and 4 from J, leaving 12 bases between them. The CDR3 has 14 amino acids. DNA of the CDR3: TGTGCCAGCAGTTTCCAGGGGCCGCGCTATGGCTACACCTTC. Translation gives CASSFQGPRYGYTF.

The rearrangement joins TRBV13 to TRBJ2-2, with D possibly matching TRBD2 (5 bases). Deletions cut 5 bases from V and 5 bases from J, with 18 bases between. The CDR3 contains 16 residues. The germline V gene encodes CDR1 PRHDT and CDR2 FYEKMQ (reference sequence). As DNA, the CDR3 is TGTGCCAGCAGCCTAACCGGACTCCCTACAACCGGGGAGCTGTTTTTT. As protein: CASSLTGLPTTGELFF.

V is TRBV7-2 and J is TRBJ2-3; D might be TRBD1 (5 bases). This CDR3 has 15 residues. Trimming took 1 base from V and 1 from J, leaving 9 bases between them. CDR1 SGHTA and CDR2 FQGNSA come from the germline V gene. In DNA, the CDR3 is TGTGCCAGCAGCTTAGGGCCAGGGCGCACAGATACGCAGTATTTT. Amino acids: CASSLGPGRTDTQYF.

Concerning this clone itself: The junction and the germline gene differ at one end; a read error may be behind it. This chain connects TRBV5-1 to TRBJ2-5, with D tentatively TRBD1 (5 bases). The CDR3 extends over 15 amino acids. Looked up from germline, CDR1 is SGHRS and CDR2 is YFSETQ. The CDR3 bases are TGCGCCAGCAGCTTGGGGGCAGGGAATATGGAGACCCGGTACTTC. Its translation: CASSLGAGNMETRYF.

The J gene is TRBJ2-1, the V gene TRBV18; D is ambiguous. The CDR3 contains 12 residues. CDR1 and CDR2 (germline): KGHSH, LQKENI. Trimming left V 0 bases short and J 9 bases short, with 6 bases between. The CDR3 loop is CASSPPLAEQFF. The CDR3 region has the DNA TGTGCCAGCTCACCACCACTTGCTGAGCAGTTCTTC.

This clone has a handful of counts. J is TRBJ1-1 and V is TRBV30; D call uncertain. V shed 2 bases and J shed 0 bases, with 10 bases lying between them. The CDR3 contains 14 residues. Germline-derived CDR1 and CDR2 are GTSNPN and SVGIG (reference sequence). CDR3 amino acids: CAWSPRPVNTEAFF. The CDR3 nucleotides are TGTGCCTGGAGTCCGCGGCCAGTGAACACTGAAGCTTTCTTT.

V usage is TRBV2 and J usage is TRBJ1-5; 8 bases match TRBD1. The CDR3 runs 14 residues. Germline V CDR1 and CDR2: SNHLY, FYNNEI. Germline trimming cut 1 base from V and 4 bases from J; bases unmatched to any gene: 0. The CDR3 nucleotides are TGTGCCAGCAGTGAAGGGACAGGGAATCAGCCCCAGCATTTT. It encodes CASSEGTGNQPQHF.

The chain joins TRBV28 to TRBJ1-5; TRBD1 is a possible D gene (5 bases). CDR3 length: 14 residues. Germline V lookup: CDR1 MDHEN, CDR2 SYDVKM. V was trimmed by 7 bases and J by 2 bases, leaving 12 bases between them. CDR3 sequence: CASNWGGGNQPQHF. The CDR3 coding sequence is TGTGCCAGCAACTGGGGGGGTGGCAATCAGCCCCAGCATTTT.

The chain combines TRBV5-1 with TRBJ2-3, with a tentative D call TRBD2 (5 bases). Germline V gives CDR1 SGHRS, CDR2 YFSETQ. The CDR3 is made up of 14 amino acids. Trimming cost V 2 bases and J 2 bases, with 9 bases left between them. The CDR3 reads CASSLSGFTDTQYF. The CDR3 nucleotides are TGCGCCAGCAGCTTATCGGGATTCACAGATACGCAGTATTTT.

The chain is built from TRBV28 and TRBJ2-7, with 9 bases that match TRBD2. The trim removed 4 bases at V and 1 base at J, leaving 5 bases unmatched. Germline-derived CDR1 and CDR2 are MDHEN and SYDVKM. The CDR3 length is 15 residues. CDR3 coding DNA: TGTGCCAGCAGTTATACGGGACTAGCTTCCTACGAGCAGTACTTC. Protein sequence: CASSYTGLASYEQYF.

This sequence joins TRBV30 and TRBJ2-5; 7 nucleotides agree with TRBD1. Germline assignment: CDR1 GTSNPN and CDR2 SVGIG (reference sequence). There are 14 residues in the CDR3. The ends lost 0 bases at V and 4 bases at J; junction bases unmatched: 5. Here the CDR3 reads CAWSVGSGGETQYF. The CDR3 region has the DNA TGTGCCTGGAGTGTAGGTTCAGGGGGAGAGACCCAGTACTTC.